The 14 T cell receptor beta chains below were found in one sample sequenced in a study of tumor-infiltrating lymphocytes in primary liver carcinoma. Co-extraction of both nucleic acids (RNA and DNA) used roughly 18-34 mg of unsorted bulk tissue. The investigators made TCR beta cDNA from around 530 ng total RNA, using a constant-region primer. Libraries for TCR beta were built through three nested multiplex PCR rounds, which together made up a slightly modified ARM-PCR procedure. With TRBV1-TRBV30 forward primers and a C-beta reverse primer, the first two PCR rounds were run for around 10 cycles each. TCRdb reanalysed the multiplex PCR reads using MiXCR and keeps one entry per CDR3 protein. The data hold roughly 100,000 distinct CDR3 sequences, with about four fifths observed a single time. The sequenced material came from liver tumor tissue from sampling region 3. Subset given: tumor region T3, left-lateral pole. These receptors all come from a man in his forties with primary liver carcinoma and hepatitis B virus infection.

Worth noting for this clonotype: This CDR3 is missing its conserved last phenylalanine or tryptophan, likely due to a read error. Because the CDR3's place on the DNA is in doubt, the DNA is left out and the CDR3 is given as listed by TCRdb. The gene calls are TRBV11-2 and TRBJ1-5. The CDR3 is 13 residues long, ends included. Germline V gives CDR1 SGHAT, CDR2 FQNNGV. This CDR3 reads CASSLRGDQPRHY.

V usage is TRBV5-4 and J usage is TRBJ2-3, with TRBD2 matching over 8 bases. CDR3 length: 16 amino acids. The junction had 12 bases not matched to a gene; V was cut back by 4 bases and J by 5 bases. Germline V gives CDR1 SGHNT, CDR2 YYREEE (reference sequence). The CDR3 loop reads CASSPIEREPGDTQYF. Here the CDR3 DNA reads TGTGCCAGCAGCCCTATCGAGCGGGAGCCGGGAGATACGCAGTATTTT.

This clonotype was seen at least ten times. The chain combines TRBV28 with TRBJ2-4; 11 nucleotides line up with TRBD2. V dropped 7 bases and J dropped 5; count of bases not matched to a gene: 1. This CDR3 has 13 amino acids. Germline V gene sequence: CDR1 MDHEN, CDR2 SYDVKM. For the CDR3, the DNA is TGTGCCAGCAATAGCGGGAGGGAAAACATTCAGTACTTC. Translation: CASNSGRENIQYF.

As regards this clonotype: A junction boundary mismatches the germline segment, possibly from a read error. The rearrangement joins TRBV24-1 to TRBJ1-5, with 9 nucleotides matching TRBD1. This CDR3 has 16 residues. CDR1 is KGHDR and CDR2 is SFDVKD in the germline V gene. CDR3 sequence reads: CSTRDRATYSNQPRHF. For the CDR3, the DNA is TGTTCCACCCGGGACAGGGCCACATATAGCAATCAGCCCCGGCATTTT.

This clonotype was seen at least ten times. CDR3 sequence: CASSSGTGKSYEQYF. CDR3 bases: TGCGCCAGCAGCAGTGGTACAGGGAAGTCCTACGAGCAGTACTTC. The chain recombines TRBV5-1 with TRBJ2-7; D may be TRBD1 (6 bases). The CDR3 has 15 residues. V was shortened by 4 bases and J by 1 base, with 15 bases between the two germline ends. Germline-derived CDR1 and CDR2 are SGHRS and YFSETQ.

V and J are TRBV5-6 and TRBJ2-7; D might be TRBD1 (5 bases). V shed 2 bases and J shed 7 bases, with 13 bases lying between them. The CDR3 covers 13 residues. Germline values: CDR1 SGHDT, CDR2 YYEEEE. CDR3 amino acids: CASSFWKGKEQYF. The CDR3 bases are TGTGCCAGCAGCTTTTGGAAGGGGAAAGAGCAGTACTTC.

As to this clonotype: The junction shows a germline mismatch at one end, possibly a read error. The CDR3 loop is CSSSEVPTSILGELFF. The CDR3 bases are TGTTCCAGCAGTGAAGTCCCCACTAGCATACTCGGGGAGCTGTTTTTT. V is TRBV6-1 and J is TRBJ2-2, with D possibly matching TRBD2 (6 bases). Germline V gene sequence: CDR1 MNHNS, CDR2 SASEGT. The CDR3 contains 16 residues.

The V call is TRBV18, the J call TRBJ2-3, with D hard to call. The CDR3 is made up of 13 amino acids. Germline V lookup: CDR1 KGHSH, CDR2 LQKENI. Deletions cut 6 bases from V and 6 bases from J, with 13 bases between. CDR3 in amino acids: CASSPMALDTQYF. CDR3 sequence (DNA): TGTGCCAGCTCGCCCATGGCGTTGGATACGCAGTATTTT.

Details on this clonotype: At one of its ends the junction is not consistent with the germline gene, which may arise from a read error. This chain uses TRBV29-1 with TRBJ2-5, with 13 bases matching TRBD2. This CDR3 has 15 residues. CDR1 SQVTM and CDR2 ANQGSEA come from the germline V gene. The CDR3 spells CIVRTSGSWAETQNF. DNA of the CDR3: TGCATTGTTCGGACTAGCGGGAGTTGGGCAGAGACCCAGAACTTC.

Concerning this clonotype: A much larger clone differs from this one at a single base, so this may be a read error. The CDR3 does not close with the conserved phenylalanine or tryptophan, likely indicating a read error. The rearrangement links TRBV2 to TRBJ2-3; D ambiguous. Per germline, CDR1 SNHLY and CDR2 FYNNEI. The V gene lost 8 bases and the J gene lost 3 bases, with 6 bases spanning the gap. The CDR3 runs 11 residues. The CDR3 region has the DNA TGTGCCAGCCTCCGGACAGATACGCAGTATTAT. Translated, it gives CASLRTDTQYY.

This rearrangement joins TRBV19 to TRBJ2-3; D remains ambiguous. The length of the CDR3 is 14 residues. Trimming took 1 base from V and 12 from J, leaving 17 bases between them. In germline, CDR1 is LNHDA, CDR2 SQIVND (reference sequence). CDR3 in amino acids: CASSIAPETDIQYF. For the CDR3, the DNA is TGTGCCAGTAGTATAGCCCCGGAAACAGATATTCAGTATTTT.

With respect to this clonotype: This is likely a read error, given that the CDR3 carries no conserved phenylalanine or tryptophan at its end. The DNA is omitted, as the CDR3 cannot be located on it reliably, and the CDR3 follows TCRdb's listing. The chain couples TRBV4-2 to TRBJ2-1; no check of the table's D call, TRBD1, against the DNA was made. The germline V gene encodes CDR1 LGHNA and CDR2 YNFKEQ. The CDR3 has 16 amino acids, counting both end residues. The CDR3 here is CASSHAGGQGHNEQSL.

About this clonotype: At one end, the junction sequence differs from germline, possibly due to a read error. The chain joins TRBV7-9 to TRBJ1-4; 8 bases fit TRBD1. This CDR3 is 16 amino acids long. From germline, CDR1 is SEHNR and CDR2 FQNEAQ (reference sequence). The CDR3 sequence is CASSLNRDRPNEQLSF. The CDR3 nucleotides are TGTGCCAGCAGCCTCAACCGGGACAGGCCTAATGAACAACTGTCTTTT.

This clonotype was seen ten or more times. The V call is TRBV30, the J call TRBJ1-1; D possibly corresponds to TRBD1 (5 bases). V lost 1 base, J lost 1 base, and 13 bases lay in between. The germline gives CDR1 GTSNPN, CDR2 SVGIG (reference sequence). The CDR3 consists of 15 residues. This chain's CDR3 is CAWSEKNRRNTEAFF. DNA for the CDR3: TGTGCCTGGAGTGAGAAGAACAGGCGGAACACTGAAGCTTTCTTT.